This TCR beta chain appears in the sequencing data of a study of tumor and adjacent non-tumor tissue in lung cancer. This CDR3 comprises 14 residues. Germline CDR1 and CDR2: SGHAT and FQNNGV. A modified ARM-PCR protocol with three rounds of nested PCR amplified TCRbeta. Using its own MiXCR run on the multiplex PCR reads, TCRdb lists one record per CDR3 protein. The sample yields around 210,000 distinct CDR3 sequences, around 71% seen once. No cell sorting was done before RNA was extracted from the tissue. Concerning this clonotype: The junction shows a germline mismatch at one end, possibly a read error.

The chain employs TRBV11-2 and TRBJ2-3, with no clear D. The sequencing input was lung tumor tissue. The sequence was obtained from a man between 60 and 70 years old with non-small cell lung cancer. In DNA form, the CDR3 reads TGTGCCAGCAGCTTGACCCTCAGCACAGATATGCAGTATTTT. It encodes CASSLTLSTDMQYF.